This T cell receptor (beta chain) was sequenced during a study of blood T cell repertoires in COVID-19. The wider study: Sample material is recorded as cDNA or gDNA derived from T cells, B-cell-depleted T cells, or PBMCs.

The CDR3 spans 14 residues. Trimming cost V 4 bases and J 5 bases; bases outside gene matches: 7. Germline-derived CDR1 and CDR2 are PRHDT and FYEKMQ (reference sequence). As originally analysed: Amplification of reference gene primers was used by the study to estimate nucleated cell counts. The repertoire was sequenced with immunoSEQ multiplex PCR; TCRdb's copy has only in-frame clones and lacks some. V, J and clone size reflect that table, while D and trimming were determined from the DNA. The data contain under 400,000 clones, approximately 89% of them seen just once; the ten biggest clones take up around 3.9%.

This TCR derives from a woman aged 60-70 years with COVID-19, enrolled during active disease. The material sequenced was peripheral blood. The chain has TRBV13 and TRBJ2-5; 7 bases fit TRBD1. The CDR3 DNA sequence: TGTGCCAGCAGCTCCGGGACAGCTGTGGAGACCCAGTACTTC. Translating gives CASSSGTAVETQYF.